Listed here are 21 T cell receptor beta chains from one sample, sequenced in a study of cytomegalovirus exposure and HLA in healthy donors. Here immunoSEQ multiplex PCR was the method, and the copy in TCRdb shows in-frame clones only, minus some. This sample has around 110,000 clones, with about 87% found just once. The sequenced sample was PBMCs. These TCRs come from a woman aged 18 to 35 in good health and CMV-seropositive.

The V gene is TRBV7-9, the J gene TRBJ1-1; D is uncertain. Looked up from germline, CDR1 is SEHNR and CDR2 is FQNEAQ (reference sequence). The V and J ends lost 0 bases and 5 bases respectively, with 13 bases between them. This CDR3 comprises 15 residues. The CDR3 nucleotides are TGTGCCAGCAGCTTAGCGAACACGGCGAGGACTGAAGCTTTCTTT. Translating it yields CASSLANTARTEAFF.

The chain joins TRBV11-2 to TRBJ1-6; D unclear. Germline CDR1 is SGHAT and CDR2 is FQNNGV. V was pared by 0 bases and J by 10 bases, with 7 bases between. The CDR3 covers 13 residues. CDR3 bases: TGTGCCAGCAGCTTAGATATAAAATCACCCCTCCACTTT. Translation: CASSLDIKSPLHF.

The chain recombines TRBV6-1 with TRBJ1-2; tentative D call: TRBD1 (6 bases). Germline CDR1 is MNHNS and CDR2 is SASEGT. The V end was cut by 1 base, the J end by 4 bases, with 10 bases between. This CDR3 has 14 residues. In nucleotides, the CDR3 is TGTGCCAGCAGTGAAGGCAGGGGTAGCTATGGCTACACCTTC. Its protein product is CASSEGRGSYGYTF.

The chain is built from TRBV11-2 and TRBJ2-4; TRBD2 matches 11 bases. CDR3 size: 16 residues. From germline, CDR1 is SGHAT and CDR2 FQNNGV. Unmatched junction bases numbered 5, after V lost 3 bases and J lost 4 bases. In nucleotides, the CDR3 is TGTGCCAGCAGCTTCCCCCTAGCGGGGGGTAAAAACATTCAGTACTTC. Protein product: CASSFPLAGGKNIQYF.

Only one count was recorded for this clone. This chain links TRBV4-1 with TRBJ1-5; 9 bases are a match to TRBD1. Germline values: CDR1 MGHRA, CDR2 YSYEKL. The CDR3 runs 16 residues. The V and J ends lost 5 bases and 4 bases, in that order; junction bases with no gene match: 9. CDR3 DNA sequence: TGCGCCAGCAGCTTACGGACAGGGGCGAAGAATCAGCCCCAGCATTTT. This codes for CASSLRTGAKNQPQHF.

The chain employs TRBV4-3 and TRBJ1-1; D might be TRBD1 (6 bases). V shed 1 base and J shed 3 bases, with 12 bases lying between them. Germline CDR1 reads LGHNA; CDR2 reads YSLEER. The length of the CDR3 is 15 residues. The DNA for the CDR3 is TGCGCCAGCAGCCAAGTAAAGGGGGTGGACACTGAAGCTTTCTTT. As protein: CASSQVKGVDTEAFF.

The CDR3 region has the DNA TGTGCCAGCAGTTTATCGGGGATTCCGGGGTATGGCTACACCTTC. It yields the protein CASSLSGIPGYGYTF. The chain couples TRBV27 to TRBJ1-2; no clear D gene. The CDR3 is 15 residues long. Germline V gives CDR1 MNHEY, CDR2 SMNVEV (reference sequence). The V gene lost 0 bases and the J gene lost 5 bases, with 13 bases spanning the gap.

The rearrangement links TRBV28 to TRBJ2-2, with D unclear. CDR1 and CDR2 (germline): MDHEN, SYDVKM. CDR3 length: 13 amino acids. The V gene lost 3 bases and the J gene lost 3 bases, with 5 bases spanning the gap. The CDR3, as DNA: TGTGCCAGCAGTTTCCTAGACACCGGGGAGCTGTTTTTT. It encodes CASSFLDTGELFF.

The V call is TRBV28, the J call TRBJ1-6; TRBD1 might be the D (5 bases). This CDR3 region has 13 residues. The V end was cut by 7 bases, the J end by 8 bases, with 12 bases between. Germline CDR1 and CDR2: MDHEN and SYDVKM. The CDR3, as DNA: TGTGCCAGCACCAGCCGGGGGGATTCACCCCTCCACTTT. Its translation: CASTSRGDSPLHF.

The chain uses TRBV14 and TRBJ1-6, with no clear D. CDR3 length: 15 residues. Trimming cost V 1 base and J 7 bases, with 11 bases left between them. Germline CDR1 reads SGHDN; CDR2 reads FVKESK. The DNA of the CDR3 is TGTGCCAGCAGCCAAGCGTCAGGCCGGAATTCACCCCTCCACTTT. Translated, it gives CASSQASGRNSPLHF.

This chain uses TRBV5-8 with TRBJ2-3; TRBD1 matches 7 bases. Germline V gives CDR1 SGHTS, CDR2 YDEGEE. This CDR3 contains 16 residues. Trimming removed 0 bases from V and 7 bases from J; junction bases left unmatched: 11. The DNA of the CDR3 is TGTGCCAGCAGCTTGGTTGCCAGGGGGTCCCCCTATACGCAGTATTTT. This translates into CASSLVARGSPYTQYF.

The CDR3 here is CASSPTEGANEKLFF. The CDR3 nucleotides are TGTGCCAGCAGCCCTACAGAGGGAGCTAATGAAAAACTGTTTTTT. The J gene is TRBJ1-4, the V gene TRBV27; D not certain. Per germline, CDR1 MNHEY and CDR2 SMNVEV (reference sequence). The V end was cut by 6 bases, the J end by 3 bases, with 14 bases between. This CDR3 is 15 amino acids long.

This clone occurred a few times. The chain links TRBV27 to TRBJ2-7; 8 bases are a match to TRBD1. V shed 6 bases and J 3 bases; nucleotides not matched to a gene: 7. This CDR3 spans 14 amino acids. CDR1 and CDR2 from the germline V gene are MNHEY and SMNVEV (reference sequence). In nucleotides, the CDR3 is TGTGCCAGCAGAGGACAGGGTTTTATCTACGAGCAGTACTTC. It translates to CASRGQGFIYEQYF.

This chain links TRBV11-2 with TRBJ2-1; a weak D match, TRBD1 (5 bases). The CDR3 sequence is 13 residues long. CDR1 is SGHAT and CDR2 is FQNNGV in the germline V gene. Trimming pared 3 bases from V and 9 bases from J, leaving 12 bases between. CDR3 loop: CASSFQGTAEQFF. The CDR3 DNA sequence: TGTGCCAGCAGCTTCCAGGGAACGGCTGAGCAGTTCTTC.

This chain connects TRBV6-4 to TRBJ1-2; 7 nucleotides match TRBD1. In germline, CDR1 is MRHNA, CDR2 SNTAGT. The CDR3 consists of 12 residues. With 3 bases clipped from V and 7 bases from J, the junction kept 2 bases outside the gene matches. DNA of the CDR3: TGTGCCAGCAGTGAAGGGGGCTTTGGCTACACCTTC. Protein product: CASSEGGFGYTF.

CDR3 protein: CASSLVNRGSNQPQHF. In DNA, the CDR3 is TGTGCCAGCAGCTTAGTGAACAGGGGCAGCAATCAGCCCCAGCATTTT. The chain links TRBV7-9 to TRBJ1-5, with 7 bases lining up with TRBD1. The CDR3 spans 16 residues. The germline V gene encodes CDR1 SEHNR and CDR2 FQNEAQ (reference sequence). V was pared by 1 base and J by 1 base, with 4 bases of the junction left unmatched.

This chain's CDR3 is CASNTVANEKLFF. CDR3 bases: TGTGCCAGTAATACAGTAGCTAATGAAAAACTGTTTTTT. The genes are TRBV28 and TRBJ1-4, with D hard to call. Per germline, CDR1 MDHEN and CDR2 SYDVKM. This CDR3 has 13 amino acids. Trimming took 9 bases from V and 3 from J, leaving 11 bases between them.

The chain is built from TRBV6-1 and TRBJ2-7; 8 nucleotides align to TRBD1. There are 13 residues in the CDR3. Germline V gene lookup returns CDR1 MNHNS and CDR2 SASEGT. Germline trimming cut 8 bases from V and 2 bases from J; bases unmatched to any gene: 5. This CDR3 is CASSQGDPYEQYF. The CDR3 DNA follows: TGTGCCAGCTCACAGGGGGATCCCTACGAGCAGTACTTC.

This clone came up once. The V call is TRBV19, the J call TRBJ2-3; TRBD2 agrees at 8 bases. The CDR3 extends over 16 amino acids. V shed 7 bases and J 1 base; nucleotides not matched to a gene: 10. Germline assignment: CDR1 LNHDA and CDR2 SQIVND (reference sequence). CDR3 sequence (DNA): TGTGCCAGTACCCCCGGTCGGCGGGGGGGCACAGATACGCAGTATTTT. This codes for CASTPGRRGGTDTQYF.

This clone occurred once. J is TRBJ2-1 and V is TRBV4-1; TRBD2 aligns across 8 bases. Per the germline V gene, CDR1 is MGHRA and CDR2 is YSYEKL. The CDR3 runs to 17 residues. The trim removed 4 bases at V and 10 bases at J, leaving 18 bases unmatched. The CDR3 sequence is CASSLVSGDHPLLEQFF. CDR3 nucleotides: TGCGCCAGCAGCCTAGTTAGCGGGGACCACCCCCTTTTAGAGCAGTTCTTC.

Worth noting for this clone: The junction does not match germline at one end; this may be a read error. The chain employs TRBV7-7 and TRBJ1-5, with unresolved D. The CDR3 spans 18 residues. Germline CDR1 SSHAT, CDR2 FNYEAQ (reference sequence). Here the CDR3 reads CASSLGGRRYYSNQPQHF. The CDR3 DNA reads TGTGCTAGCAGCTTAGGAGGGCGCCGGTACTATAGCAATCAGCCCCAGCATTTT.